The TCR beta chain under discussion was sequenced for a study of blood T cell repertoires in COVID-19. About the study: Italy, Spain and the United States were the sources of the convalescent and acute COVID-19 samples. The analysed material was cDNA or gDNA that came from T cells, B-cell-depleted T cells, or PBMCs.

Per the authors' pipeline: By means of reference gene primer amplification, nucleated cell counts were estimated. Data came from immunoSEQ multiplex PCR; TCRdb stores just in-frame clones and leaves some out. V and J calls and clone size are copied from that table; D and trimming were computed from the DNA. The sample shows a few hundred thousand clones, about 90% of them seen only once. The CDR3 covers 16 residues. V dropped 1 base and J dropped 0; count of bases not matched to a gene: 5. The germline V gene encodes CDR1 LNHDA and CDR2 SQIVND (reference sequence). The sequence derives from a young man with active or convalescent COVID-19. Sequencing was performed on peripheral blood. The chain uses TRBV19 and TRBJ1-1; 7 nucleotides match TRBD1. The CDR3 region has the DNA TGTGCCAGTAGTATAGGGGGGACAGAAATGAACACTGAAGCTTTCTTT. Translating it yields CASSIGGTEMNTEAFF.